This is a list of T cell receptor beta chains from one sample in a study of cytomegalovirus exposure and HLA in healthy donors. The protocol was immunoSEQ multiplex PCR, while the TCRdb copy is restricted to in-frame clones and leaves out a portion. The sample carries around 120,000 clones, under 85% recorded once. The sequenced material came from PBMCs. Receptors were obtained from a boy between 10 and 17 years old in good health and CMV-seronegative. Each CDR3 is given with its conserved first and last residue. D genes are given only for firm matches. The size entry is marked missing in some rows and otherwise reads once, few, many or a size class.

CASKLGSSYEQYF | TGTGCCAGTAAACTGGGGAGCTCCTACGAGCAGTACTTC | TRBV2 | - | - | TRBJ2-7
CASSQNRGSNQPQHF | TGCGCCAGCAGCCAGAACAGGGGAAGCAATCAGCCCCAGCATTTT | TRBV4-3 | TRBD1 | - | TRBJ1-5
CASSPLSGQGGSEAFF | TGTGCCAGCTCACCTTTATCGGGACAGGGAGGCTCTGAAGCTTTCTTT | TRBV18 | TRBD1 | - | TRBJ1-1
CASSHPGSNQPQHF | TGTGCCAGCAGCCACCCGGGAAGCAATCAGCCCCAGCATTTT | TRBV16 | - | - | TRBJ1-5
CASSLISGRLLGNTGELFF | TGTGCCAGCAGCTTAATCAGCGGGAGGTTGCTGGGGAACACCGGGGAGCTGTTTTTT | TRBV13 | TRBD2 | - | TRBJ2-2
CASSATSGGRYEQYF | TGTGCCAGCAGTGCGACTAGCGGTGGTAGGTACGAGCAGTACTTC | TRBV6-1 | TRBD2 | - | TRBJ2-7
CASSQRLTDTQYF | TGCGCCAGCAGCCAACGACTTACAGATACGCAGTATTTT | TRBV4-3 | - | - | TRBJ2-3
CASRPTWGGDPETQYF | TGTGCCAGCAGACCCACCTGGGGGGGGGACCCGGAGACCCAGTACTTC | TRBV7-2 | TRBD2 | - | TRBJ2-5
CASSQGFRDSGYTF | TGCGCCAGCAGCCAAGGATTCCGGGACAGCGGCTACACCTTC | TRBV4-3 | TRBD1 | - | TRBJ1-2
CASSIDLTGRNTEAFF | TGTGCCAGTAGTATAGACCTGACAGGCCGGAACACTGAAGCTTTCTTT | TRBV19 | - | - | TRBJ1-1
CASSPNPLTPNSNQPQHF | TGTGCCAGCAGCCCCAACCCTCTGACACCTAATAGCAATCAGCCCCAGCATTTT | TRBV4-2 | - | - | TRBJ1-5
CATSTQGRAETQYF | TGTGCCACCAGTACACAGGGCAGGGCCGAGACCCAGTACTTC | TRBV15 | - | - | TRBJ2-5
CASSLDRDVIGSPLHF | TGTGCCAGCAGTTTGGACAGGGATGTAATCGGTTCACCCCTCCACTTT | TRBV27 | TRBD1 | - | TRBJ1-6
CASSVSTSVGANVLTF | TGCGCCAGCAGCGTATCAACAAGCGTAGGGGCCAACGTCCTGACTTTC | TRBV4-3 | - | - | TRBJ2-6
CASSIGVGSTGELFF | TGTGCCAGTAGTATAGGGGTGGGGAGCACCGGGGAGCTGTTTTTT | TRBV19 | - | once | TRBJ2-2
CASSLLRVSTDTQYF | TGTGCCAGCAGCTTATTGCGGGTTAGCACAGATACGCAGTATTTT | TRBV7-9 | - | - | TRBJ2-3
CASSFGQGSYNSPLHF | TGTGCCAGCAGCTTTGGACAGGGCTCCTATAATTCACCCCTCCACTTT | TRBV5-6 | TRBD1 | - | TRBJ1-6
CASSQDGTGDPWGYTF | TGCGCCAGCAGCCAAGATGGGACAGGGGACCCCTGGGGCTACACCTTC | TRBV4-1 | TRBD1 | - | TRBJ1-2
CASSVTWTGGYEQYF | TGTGCCAGCAGCGTGACCTGGACAGGGGGATACGAGCAGTACTTC | TRBV6-5 | TRBD1 | - | TRBJ2-7
CASRELAGDYNEQFF | TGTGCCAGCAGGGAACTAGCGGGAGACTACAATGAGCAGTTCTTC | TRBV5-4 | TRBD2 | - | TRBJ2-1
CASIAGGLYGYTF | TGTGCCAGCATAGCTGGAGGGCTCTATGGCTACACCTTC | TRBV6-1 | - | - | TRBJ1-2
CASSGSYEQYF | TGTGCCAGTAGCGGGAGCTACGAGCAGTACTTC | TRBV19 | - | - | TRBJ2-7
CASSPPAGVKETQYF | TGTGCCAGCAGCCCCCCGGCGGGGGTGAAAGAGACCCAGTACTTC | TRBV5-4 | TRBD2 | - | TRBJ2-5
CASSPLTSYNEQFF | TGCGCCAGCAGCCCCTTGACTAGCTACAATGAGCAGTTCTTC | TRBV4-1 | - | - | TRBJ2-1
CASSALAGGQYNEQFF | TGTGCCAGCAGTGCCTTAGCGGGGGGACAATACAATGAGCAGTTCTTC | TRBV6-1 | TRBD2 | once | TRBJ2-1
CASSLYTGELFF | TGTGCCAGCAGCCTGTACACCGGGGAGCTGTTTTTT | TRBV7-2 | - | - | TRBJ2-2
CASSIATGRNTGELFF | TGTGCCAGTAGTATCGCGACAGGGAGAAACACCGGGGAGCTGTTTTTT | TRBV19 | TRBD1 | - | TRBJ2-2
CSVGGAGGELFF | TGCAGCGTTGGGGGAGCGGGCGGGGAGCTGTTTTTT | TRBV29-1 | - | - | TRBJ2-2
CASSFDRGYYGYTF | TGTGCCAGTAGTTTTGACCGGGGGTACTATGGCTACACCTTC | TRBV19 | - | - | TRBJ1-2
CASSVKTAGGPHEQFF | TGTGCCAGCAGCGTCAAAACAGCGGGAGGGCCCCATGAGCAGTTCTTC | TRBV9 | TRBD2 | - | TRBJ2-1
CASSSAPGGAGELFF | TGTGCTAGCAGCTCCGCACCGGGGGGGGCCGGGGAGCTGTTTTTT | TRBV7-7 | TRBD2 | - | TRBJ2-2
CASSLGRGLETQYF | TGTGCCAGCAGCCTCGGGCGGGGCTTAGAGACCCAGTACTTC | TRBV6-1 | - | - | TRBJ2-5
CASSFGQQETQYF | TGTGCCAGCAGCTTTGGACAGCAAGAGACCCAGTACTTC | TRBV5-4 | - | - | TRBJ2-5
CASSLHRGYNSPLHF | TGTGCCAGCAGCTTGCACAGGGGTTATAATTCACCCCTCCACTTT | TRBV5-5 | TRBD1 | few | TRBJ1-6
CASSLDPGQGGGYTF | TGCGCCAGCAGCTTGGATCCGGGACAGGGTGGGGGCTACACCTTC | TRBV5-1 | TRBD1 | - | TRBJ1-2
CASSVVSYGYTF | TGTGCCAGCAGCGTAGTATCGTATGGCTACACCTTC | TRBV9 | - | once | TRBJ1-2
CASSLDRNTEAFF | TGTGCCAGCAGCTTAGACAGGAACACTGAAGCTTTCTTT | TRBV11-3 | - | - | TRBJ1-1
CASSQKGVHGYTF | TGCGCCAGCAGCCAAAAGGGGGTGCATGGCTACACCTTC | TRBV4-3 | - | few | TRBJ1-2
CASSEGLAGVPENEQFF | TGTGCCAGCAGCGAGGGACTAGCGGGAGTTCCGGAGAATGAGCAGTTCTTC | TRBV7-8 | TRBD2 | - | TRBJ2-1
CASSLMARVGEKLFF | TGCGCCAGCAGCTTGATGGCGAGGGTGGGTGAAAAACTGTTTTTT | TRBV5-1 | - | - | TRBJ1-4
CASSLADVRGTEAFF | TGTGCCAGCAGCTTAGCGGACGTCAGGGGCACTGAAGCTTTCTTT | TRBV7-9 | - | - | TRBJ1-1
CASSITYGSNEQFF | TGTGCCAGTAGTATCACGTATGGGAGCAATGAGCAGTTCTTC | TRBV19 | - | - | TRBJ2-1
CASTQQATNEKLFF | TGTGCCAGTACTCAACAGGCAACTAATGAAAAACTGTTTTTT | TRBV19 | - | - | TRBJ1-4
CASSTRDSVGTEAFF | TGTGCCAGCAGCACGCGGGACAGCGTAGGCACTGAAGCTTTCTTT | TRBV21-1 | - | - | TRBJ1-1
CASSQDGRGPETQYF | TGTGCCAGCAGCCAAGATGGAAGGGGGCCGGAGACCCAGTACTTC | TRBV4-2 | TRBD1 | - | TRBJ2-5
CASTRIGATNEKLFF | TGTGCCAGCACACGGATTGGGGCTACTAATGAAAAACTGTTTTTT | TRBV28 | - | - | TRBJ1-4
CASSHTTRGIGYGYTF | TGTGCCAGCAGCCACACCACCCGGGGGATCGGCTATGGCTACACCTTC | TRBV14 | - | - | TRBJ1-2
CASSLVPGNSNQPQHF | TGTGCCAGCAGCTTAGTTCCGGGAAATAGCAATCAGCCCCAGCATTTT | TRBV7-8 | - | - | TRBJ1-5
CASSVRQGFEAFF | TGTGCCAGCAGTGTACGGCAGGGCTTTGAAGCTTTCTTT | TRBV2 | - | - | TRBJ1-1
CASSPQTERNTIYF | TGTGCCAGCAGTCCCCAGACAGAGAGAAACACCATATATTTT | TRBV7-2 | - | - | TRBJ1-3
CASSYSGQTQETQYF | TGTGCCAGCAGTTACTCGGGACAGACCCAAGAGACCCAGTACTTC | TRBV6-5 | TRBD1 | - | TRBJ2-5
CASGLGGASNQPQHF | TGTGCCAGCGGCCTGGGAGGGGCTAGCAATCAGCCCCAGCATTTT | TRBV2 | - | - | TRBJ1-5